Sequencing of this T cell receptor beta chain was carried out in a study of shared T cell receptors in the human thymus (dated by TCRdb to the early 2020s). Some background on the complete study: The study examined how self-reactive, shared T-cell receptor alpha chains are generated in the human thymus.

In regard to this clone: Which antigen it targets is not known. No base-level quality is on record; no much larger clone is a single base apart.

The method was the immunoSEQ multiplex PCR assay. Entries here come from immuneACCESS through TCRdb and include only in-frame sequences with V and J called. Some clones fail to appear in such tables; in the studies checked, an unresolved V gene covers under half of the shortfall, and the cause of the remainder is unknown. A total of some 640,000 clones appear in this sample, around 87% of them only once. About 0.0094% of the sample is taken by the ten largest. This sample was also put to use in a study of human thymus T cells. The second study's authors report: Donors were immunologically healthy infants undergoing open corrective cardiac surgery for congenital heart defects in Finland. Thymus tissue was collected as surgical resects that were removed during corrective cardiac surgery. Biased V and J gene segment usage appeared to be present in both thymic and peripheral blood repertoires. The related research found that thymic TCR repertoires overlapped highly between unrelated individuals. The study used eight infant thymus samples plus four related peripheral blood samples to characterize TCR alpha and beta repertoires. Donor ages ranged from about 6 to 244 days, and the cohort comprised over five male and a couple of female infants. Thymocytes were mechanically released from the tissue and were stored as pellets of 10-30 million cells at -70 degrees C. A QIAsymphony instrument was used to extract genomic DNA from the frozen cell pellets. The immunoSEQ multiplex PCR assay was used to amplify the TCRB and TCRAD loci from a standardized amount of quality-controlled genomic DNA. The V(D)J region was spanned by amplicons of a length sufficient to cover the CDR3 and to identify V and J genes. The amplicons were sequenced on an Illumina platform via the commercial immunoSEQ service. Primer bias and sequencing errors were corrected using previously described methods, and TCRAD and TCRB definitions followed the IMGT database. The repertoires were analysed using immunoSEQ Analyzer 3.0 and VDJTools for basic statistics, V/J segment usage, diversity estimates, rarefaction and pairwise overlap. Diversity was estimated with Chao1, ChaoE, Efron-Thisted, Shannon and inverse Simpson indices, and also on datasets down-sampled to the smallest sample. Repertoire overlap was determined by strict matching of CDR3 nucleotide sequence, V gene and J gene, and Jaccard-based multidimensional scaling clustering was applied. On average, about 810,000 unique TCRB clonotypes were obtained from thymus samples, compared with 80,000 to 85,000 from blood samples.

The sequencing input was thymocytes. The origin of this receptor is a boy under two years old with a congenital heart defect. Donor details come from another sample of the same person, matched by shared clones.

In nucleotide form, the sequence is TGTGCCACCAGCAGGGCTCCGGGACAGGATGAAAAACTGTTTTTT. This translates into CATSRAPGQDEKLFF. The sequence joins TRBV15 to TRBJ1-4, with 8 central nucleotides matching TRBD1. Here V drops 3 bases and J drops 6 bases, and the junction holds 6 bases not matched to any gene. The CDR3 starts with the cysteine, ends with the phenylalanine, and has 15 residues. Only the CDR3 region is kept as DNA, spanning 45 bases read in frame from base 1. According to the germline V gene (reference sequence), CDR1 reads LNHNV and CDR2 reads YYDKDF.